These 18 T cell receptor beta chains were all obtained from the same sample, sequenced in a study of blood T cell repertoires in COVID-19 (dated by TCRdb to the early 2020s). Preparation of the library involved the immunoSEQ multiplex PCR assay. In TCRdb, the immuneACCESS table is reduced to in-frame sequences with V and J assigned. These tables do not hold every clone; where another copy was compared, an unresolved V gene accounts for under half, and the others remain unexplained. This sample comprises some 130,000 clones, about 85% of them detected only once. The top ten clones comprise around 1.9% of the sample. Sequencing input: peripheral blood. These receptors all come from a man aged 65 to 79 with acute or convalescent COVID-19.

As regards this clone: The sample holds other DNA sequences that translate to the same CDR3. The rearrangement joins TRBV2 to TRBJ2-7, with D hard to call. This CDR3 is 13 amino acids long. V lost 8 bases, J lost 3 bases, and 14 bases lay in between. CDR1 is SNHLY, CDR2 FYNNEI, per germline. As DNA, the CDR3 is TGTGCCAGCGGTACCGCCACAGTCTACGAGCAGTACTTC. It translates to CASGTATVYEQYF.

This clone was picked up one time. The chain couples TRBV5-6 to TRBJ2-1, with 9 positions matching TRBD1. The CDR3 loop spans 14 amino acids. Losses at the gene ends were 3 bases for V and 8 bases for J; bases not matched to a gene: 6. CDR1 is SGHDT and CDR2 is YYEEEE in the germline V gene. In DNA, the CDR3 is TGTGCCAGCAGCTCGAAGCGACAGGGGGATGAGCAGTTCTTC. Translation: CASSSKRQGDEQFF.

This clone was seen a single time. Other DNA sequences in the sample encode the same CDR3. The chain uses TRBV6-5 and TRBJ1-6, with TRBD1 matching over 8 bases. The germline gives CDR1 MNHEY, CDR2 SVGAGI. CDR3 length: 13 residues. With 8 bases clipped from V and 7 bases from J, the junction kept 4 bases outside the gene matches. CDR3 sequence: CASRGQGNSPLHF. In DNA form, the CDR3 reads TGTGCCAGCCGCGGACAGGGCAATTCACCCCTCCACTTT.

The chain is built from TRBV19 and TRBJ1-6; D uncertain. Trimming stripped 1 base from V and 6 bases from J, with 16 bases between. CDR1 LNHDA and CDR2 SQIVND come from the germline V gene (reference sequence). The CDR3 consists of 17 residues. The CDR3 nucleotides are TGTGCCAGTAGTATAGCAGTATGGAGGCGGACTAATTCACCCCTCCACTTT. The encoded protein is CASSIAVWRRTNSPLHF.

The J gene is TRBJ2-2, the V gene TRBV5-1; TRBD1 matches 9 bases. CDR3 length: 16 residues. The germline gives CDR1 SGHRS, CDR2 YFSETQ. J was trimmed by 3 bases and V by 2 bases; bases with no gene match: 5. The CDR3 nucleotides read TGCGCCAGCAGCTTAACAGGGGGCAGGGACACCGGGGAGCTGTTTTTT. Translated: CASSLTGGRDTGELFF.

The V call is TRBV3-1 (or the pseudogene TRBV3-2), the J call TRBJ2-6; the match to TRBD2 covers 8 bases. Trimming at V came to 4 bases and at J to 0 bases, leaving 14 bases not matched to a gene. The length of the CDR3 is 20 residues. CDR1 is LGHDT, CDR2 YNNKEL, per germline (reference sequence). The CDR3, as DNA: TGTGCCAGCAGCCCCCGAGCGGGAGCCACCCTCAGCTCTGGGGCCAACGTCCTGACTTTC. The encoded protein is CASSPRAGATLSSGANVLTF.

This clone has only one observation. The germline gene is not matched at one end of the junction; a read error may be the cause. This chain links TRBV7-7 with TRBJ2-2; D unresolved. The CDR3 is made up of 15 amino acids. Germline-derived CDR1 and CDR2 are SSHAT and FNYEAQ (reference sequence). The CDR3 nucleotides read TGTGCTAGCAGCTTCAGAGGCCCGAACACCGGGGAGCTGTTTTTT. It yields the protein CASSFRGPNTGELFF.

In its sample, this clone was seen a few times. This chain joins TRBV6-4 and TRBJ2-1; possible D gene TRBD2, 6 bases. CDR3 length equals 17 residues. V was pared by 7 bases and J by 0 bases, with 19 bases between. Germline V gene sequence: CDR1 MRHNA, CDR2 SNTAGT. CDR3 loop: CASMTAPRRGSYNEQFF. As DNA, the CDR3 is TGTGCCAGCATGACGGCGCCGAGGCGGGGCTCCTACAATGAGCAGTTCTTC.

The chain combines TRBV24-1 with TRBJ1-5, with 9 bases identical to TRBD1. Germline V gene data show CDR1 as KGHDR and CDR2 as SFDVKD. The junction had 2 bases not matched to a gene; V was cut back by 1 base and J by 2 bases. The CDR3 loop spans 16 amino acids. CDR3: CATSDFRDRGNQPQHF. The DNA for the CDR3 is TGTGCCACCAGTGATTTTCGGGACAGGGGCAATCAGCCCCAGCATTTT.

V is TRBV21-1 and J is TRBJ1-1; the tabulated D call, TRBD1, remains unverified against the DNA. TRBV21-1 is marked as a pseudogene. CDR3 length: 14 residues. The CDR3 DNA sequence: TGTGCCAGAAACAAGGGACAAGGTAAAACTGAAGCTTTCTTT. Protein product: CARNKGQGKTEAFF.

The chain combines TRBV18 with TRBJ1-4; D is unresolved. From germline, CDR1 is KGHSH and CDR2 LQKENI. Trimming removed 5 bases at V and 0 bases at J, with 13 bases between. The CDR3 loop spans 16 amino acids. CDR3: CASSAETSATNEKLFF. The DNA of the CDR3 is TGTGCCAGCTCAGCAGAGACATCAGCAACTAATGAAAAACTGTTTTTT.

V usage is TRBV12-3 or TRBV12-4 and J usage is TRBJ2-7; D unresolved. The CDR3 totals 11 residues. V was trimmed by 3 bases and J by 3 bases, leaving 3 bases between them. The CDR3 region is CASSFYYEQYF. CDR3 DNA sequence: TGTGCCAGCAGTTTCTACTACGAGCAGTACTTC.

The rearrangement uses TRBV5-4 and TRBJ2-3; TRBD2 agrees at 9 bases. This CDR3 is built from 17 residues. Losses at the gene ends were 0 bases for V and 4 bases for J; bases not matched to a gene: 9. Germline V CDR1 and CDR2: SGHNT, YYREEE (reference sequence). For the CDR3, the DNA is TGTGCCAGCAGCTTGGGCTTGCGGGGGGGCTACGCAGATACGCAGTATTTT. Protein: CASSLGLRGGYADTQYF.

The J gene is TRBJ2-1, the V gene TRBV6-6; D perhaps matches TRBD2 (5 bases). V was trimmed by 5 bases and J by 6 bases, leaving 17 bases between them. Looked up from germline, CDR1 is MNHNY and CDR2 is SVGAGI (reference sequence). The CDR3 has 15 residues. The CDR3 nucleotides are TGTGCCAGCAGTAAAGGACTCACCCCGCCCAATGAGCAGTTCTTC. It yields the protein CASSKGLTPPNEQFF.

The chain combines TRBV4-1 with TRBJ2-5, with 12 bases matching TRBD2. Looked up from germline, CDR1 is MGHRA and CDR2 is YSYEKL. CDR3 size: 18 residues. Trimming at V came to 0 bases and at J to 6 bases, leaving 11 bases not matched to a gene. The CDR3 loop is CASSQEVASGGAKKTQYF. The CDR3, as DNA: TGCGCCAGCAGCCAAGAAGTGGCTAGCGGGGGGGCGAAGAAGACCCAGTACTTC.

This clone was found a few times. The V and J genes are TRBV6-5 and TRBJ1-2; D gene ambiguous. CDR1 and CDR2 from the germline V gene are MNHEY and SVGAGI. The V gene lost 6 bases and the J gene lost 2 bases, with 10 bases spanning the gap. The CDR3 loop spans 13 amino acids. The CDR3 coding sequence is TGTGCCAGCAGCTCGTCAGAAAACTATGGCTACACCTTC. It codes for CASSSSENYGYTF.

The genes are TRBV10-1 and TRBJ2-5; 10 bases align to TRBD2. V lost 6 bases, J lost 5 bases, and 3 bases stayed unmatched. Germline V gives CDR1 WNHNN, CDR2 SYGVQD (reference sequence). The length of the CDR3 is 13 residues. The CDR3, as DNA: TGCGCCAGCAGCAAGACTAGCGGGGAGACCCAGTACTTC. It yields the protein CASSKTSGETQYF.

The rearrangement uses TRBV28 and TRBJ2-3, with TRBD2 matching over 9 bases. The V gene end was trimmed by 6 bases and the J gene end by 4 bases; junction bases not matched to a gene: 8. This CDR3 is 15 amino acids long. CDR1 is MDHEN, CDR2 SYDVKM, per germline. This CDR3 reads CASRSPGLAPDTQYF. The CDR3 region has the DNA TGTGCCAGCAGATCGCCGGGACTAGCCCCAGATACGCAGTATTTT.